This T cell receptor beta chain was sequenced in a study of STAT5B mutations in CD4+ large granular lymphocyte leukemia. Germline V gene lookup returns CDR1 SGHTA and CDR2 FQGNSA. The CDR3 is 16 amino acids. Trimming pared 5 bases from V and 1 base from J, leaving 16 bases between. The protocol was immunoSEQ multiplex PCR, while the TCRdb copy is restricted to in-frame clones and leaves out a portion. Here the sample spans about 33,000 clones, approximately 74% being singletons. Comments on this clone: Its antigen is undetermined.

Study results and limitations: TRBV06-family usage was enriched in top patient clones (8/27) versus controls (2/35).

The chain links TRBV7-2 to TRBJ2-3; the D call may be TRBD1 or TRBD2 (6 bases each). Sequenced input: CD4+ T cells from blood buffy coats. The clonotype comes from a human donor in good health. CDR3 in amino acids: CASSLLAGQGTDTQYF. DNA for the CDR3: TGTGCCAGCAGCCTTTTGGCGGGACAAGGCACAGATACGCAGTATTTT. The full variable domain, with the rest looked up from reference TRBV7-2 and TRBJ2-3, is GAGVSQSPSNKVTEKGKDVELRCDPISGHTALYWYRQSLGQGLEFLIYFQGNSAPDKSGLPSDRFSAERTGGSVSTLTIQRTQQEDSAVYLCASSLLAGQGTDTQYFGPGTRLTVL.